A single sample is the source of the 5 T cell receptor beta chains below, sequenced in a study of T cells in Graves' hyperthyroidism and ophthalmopathy. Amplification of TCR beta CDR3 regions was performed using RNA transcripts as template. RT-PCR in the first round (using the HTBI primer set) targeted the TCR CDR3. TCRdb ran MiXCR on the multiplex PCR reads and lists one entry per CDR3 protein. The sample lists about 590,000 distinct CDR3 sequences; approximately 15% were seen once. Material: blood. These receptor sequences come from a woman between 18 and 30 years old with Graves' ophthalmopathy.

The J gene is TRBJ2-4, the V gene TRBV20-1; TRBD2 matches at 7 bases. This CDR3 region has 15 residues. Looked up from germline, CDR1 is DFQATT and CDR2 is SNEGSKA (reference sequence). After removal of 6 bases from V and 0 bases from J, the junction contained 8 bases not matched to a gene. The CDR3, as DNA: TGCAGTGCCCAAGCGGGACCCCTAGCCAAAAACATTCAGTACTTC. Protein: CSAQAGPLAKNIQYF.

A word on this clonotype: This may come from a read error, since a much larger clone is one base off. The chain combines TRBV28 with TRBJ1-5; D is uncertain. The germline V gene encodes CDR1 MDHEN and CDR2 SYDVKM. The CDR3 loop spans 11 amino acids. The DNA of the CDR3 is TGTGCCAGCAGGCGTAATCAGCCCCCGCATTTT. Its translation is CASRRNQPPHF.

At least ten counts were recorded for this clonotype. The chain is built from TRBV6-1 and TRBJ1-5; D ambiguous. There are 14 residues in the CDR3. Trimming left V 8 bases short and J 5 bases short, with 16 bases between. CDR1 and CDR2 (germline): MNHNS, SASEGT. CDR3 coding DNA: TGTGCCAGCCATTTAGCACAGCCTGATCAGCCCCAGCATTTT. Its protein product is CASHLAQPDQPQHF.

There are many counts of this clonotype. The V and J genes are TRBV2 and TRBJ1-4; D remains unclear. The length of the CDR3 is 14 residues. Germline V gene data show CDR1 as SNHLY and CDR2 as FYNNEI. Trimming removed 6 bases from V and 0 bases from J, with 8 bases in between. The CDR3 nucleotides are TGTGCCAGCAGCGGGCCTGCAACTAATGAAAAACTGTTTTTT. Translated, it gives CASSGPATNEKLFF.

The chain employs TRBV5-1 and TRBJ1-2; tentatively, D is TRBD1 (6 bases). The germline CDR1 and CDR2 sequences are SGHRS and YFSETQ. Between the trimmed V and J ends, which lost 2 bases and 6 bases, there was a span of 26 bases. The CDR3 spans 18 residues. Here the CDR3 DNA reads TGCGCCAGCAGCTTCCCGGGTGGGGGCGCGATCGTAAAGGATGGCTACACCTTC. Amino acid sequence: CASSFPGGGAIVKDGYTF.